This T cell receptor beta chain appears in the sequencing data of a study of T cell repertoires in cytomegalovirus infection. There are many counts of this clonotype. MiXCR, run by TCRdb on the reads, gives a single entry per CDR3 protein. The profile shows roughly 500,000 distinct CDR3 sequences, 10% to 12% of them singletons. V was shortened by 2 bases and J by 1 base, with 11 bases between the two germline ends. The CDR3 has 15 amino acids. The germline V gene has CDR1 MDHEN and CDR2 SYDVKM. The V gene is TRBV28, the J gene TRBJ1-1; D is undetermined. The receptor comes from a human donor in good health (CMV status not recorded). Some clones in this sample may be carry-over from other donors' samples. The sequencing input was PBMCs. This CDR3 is CASSLVRLRNTEAFF. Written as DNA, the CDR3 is TGTGCCAGCAGTTTAGTTCGGCTCAGGAACACTGAAGCTTTCTTT.